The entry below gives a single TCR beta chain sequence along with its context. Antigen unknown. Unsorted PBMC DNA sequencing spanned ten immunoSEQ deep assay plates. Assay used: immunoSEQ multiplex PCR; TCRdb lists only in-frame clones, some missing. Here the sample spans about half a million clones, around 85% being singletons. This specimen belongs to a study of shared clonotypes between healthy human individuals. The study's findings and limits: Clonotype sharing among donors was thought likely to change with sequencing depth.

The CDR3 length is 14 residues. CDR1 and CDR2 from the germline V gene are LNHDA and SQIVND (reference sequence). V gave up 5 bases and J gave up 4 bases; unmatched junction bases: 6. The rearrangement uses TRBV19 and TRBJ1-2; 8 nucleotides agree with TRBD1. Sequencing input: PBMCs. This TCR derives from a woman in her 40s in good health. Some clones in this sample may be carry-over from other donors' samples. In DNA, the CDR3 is TGTGCCAGTAGTCCTTCTACAGGGGGCTATGGCTACACCTTC. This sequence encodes CASSPSTGGYGYTF.